This T cell receptor beta chain comes out of a study of shared clonotypes between healthy human individuals. The study, taken as a whole, reports: About 5% of naive CD4 clonotypes were shared across four donors. The study generally estimated greater richness for naive than memory subsets.

This clone is a singleton in its sample. Its target is unknown. The CDR3 totals 12 residues. The V gene's germline CDR1 is SNHLY and CDR2 FYNNEI. V was pared by 8 bases and J by 1 base, with 9 bases between. Only in-frame clones appear in the TCRdb table, and some are missing; sequencing was by immunoSEQ multiplex PCR. The sample yields about a million clones, 70% to 80% seen once. This sequence was found in a man in his late teens or twenties in good health. Sample: memory CD4+ T cells sorted from blood. Subset of the sample: CD45RA-negative fraction. The chain carries TRBV2 and TRBJ2-7; the D gene is possibly TRBD1 (5 bases). CDR3 sequence (DNA): TGTGCCAGCCAGACAGAATCCTACGAGCAGTACTTC. This codes for CASQTESYEQYF.